These T cell receptor beta chains were read from a single sample in a study of metastatic and nonmetastatic thyroid tumors. TCRdb redid the clone calls on the PCR reads using MiXCR. Among over 6,000 clones listed, over 20% were seen once. Sequenced input: adjacent normal tissue. The receptors here all came from a female donor with papillary thyroid cancer or a benign thyroid nodule (not recorded which). Some clones in this sample may be carry-over from other donors' samples. CDR3s include the opening cysteine and the closing phenylalanine or tryptophan. The order of the fields is J gene, D gene, V gene, clone size, CDR3 protein, CDR3 DNA. A D gene is named only where the DNA matches it firmly. The size of a clone is reported for some rows only, either as once, few or many, or as a class for expanded clones.

j_gene: TRBJ2-1; d_gene: -; v_gene: TRBV20-1; abundance: many; CDR3aa: CSAREPKNNEQFF; CDR3nt: TGCAGTGCTAGAGAGCCCAAAAACAATGAGCAGTTCTTC
j_gene: TRBJ1-1; d_gene: TRBD1; v_gene: TRBV30; abundance: many; CDR3aa: CAWSLPTGGVRNEAFF; CDR3nt: TGTGCCTGGAGTCTCCCGACAGGGGGCGTGAGGAATGAAGCTTTCTTT
j_gene: TRBJ2-3; d_gene: -; v_gene: TRBV5-4; abundance: many; CDR3aa: CASSLASGTDTQYF; CDR3nt: TGTGCCAGCAGCTTGGCTAGCGGCACAGATACGCAGTATTTT
j_gene: TRBJ2-2; d_gene: -; v_gene: TRBV20-1; abundance: -; CDR3aa: CSARGARENTGELFF; CDR3nt: TGCAGTGCTAGAGGAGCCAGGGAGAACACCGGGGAGCTGTTTTTT
j_gene: TRBJ1-2; d_gene: -; v_gene: TRBV6-1; abundance: -; CDR3aa: CASGEWGGYGYTF; CDR3nt: TGTGCCAGCGGAGAGTGGGGGGGCTATGGCTACACCTTC
j_gene: TRBJ1-1; d_gene: -; v_gene: TRBV6-6; abundance: few; CDR3aa: CASSYRQPQNQEAFF; CDR3nt: TGTGCCAGCAGTTACCGACAGCCCCAGAATCAAGAAGCTTTCTTT
j_gene: TRBJ2-2; d_gene: -; v_gene: TRBV24-1; abundance: few; CDR3aa: CATSDLVTDTGELFF; CDR3nt: TGTGCCACCAGTGATTTGGTGACAGACACCGGGGAGCTGTTTTTT
j_gene: TRBJ2-1; d_gene: -; v_gene: TRBV20-1; abundance: -; CDR3aa: CSARDSDPPPEQFF; CDR3nt: TGCAGTGCTAGAGATTCGGATCCACCCCCTGAGCAGTTCTTC
j_gene: TRBJ2-5; d_gene: TRBD2; v_gene: TRBV27; abundance: -; CDR3aa: CASSLGLAGQETQYF; CDR3nt: TGTGCCAGCAGTCTCGGACTAGCGGGACAAGAGACCCAGTACTTC
j_gene: TRBJ2-2; d_gene: TRBD1; v_gene: TRBV13; abundance: -; CDR3aa: CASSPGWGQGALDTGELFF; CDR3nt: TGTGCCAGCAGCCCAGGGTGGGGACAGGGGGCTTTGGACACCGGGGAGCTGTTTTTT
j_gene: TRBJ1-1; d_gene: TRBD1; v_gene: TRBV28; abundance: few; CDR3aa: CASSQWWTGTFPRSFF; CDR3nt: TGTGCCAGCAGCCAATGGTGGACAGGGACATTCCCCCGGTCTTTCTTT
j_gene: TRBJ2-7; d_gene: TRBD2; v_gene: TRBV20-1; abundance: few; CDR3aa: CSVISGIDEQYF; CDR3nt: TGCAGTGTTATTAGCGGGATAGACGAGCAGTACTTC
j_gene: TRBJ2-5; d_gene: TRBD1; v_gene: TRBV6-1; abundance: -; CDR3aa: CASSEAGGRGPQETQYF; CDR3nt: TGTGCCAGCAGTGAAGCGGGGGGCAGGGGGCCCCAAGAGACCCAGTACTTC
j_gene: TRBJ2-1; d_gene: TRBD1; v_gene: TRBV7-3; abundance: medium-sized; CDR3aa: CASSLRQGVYDEQFF; CDR3nt: TGTGCCAGCAGCTTACGGCAGGGGGTTTACGATGAGCAGTTCTTC
j_gene: TRBJ2-1; d_gene: -; v_gene: TRBV7-9; abundance: many; CDR3aa: CASSGGLHSYNEQFF; CDR3nt: TGTGCCAGCAGCGGGGGACTTCACTCCTACAATGAGCAGTTCTTC
j_gene: TRBJ1-5; d_gene: -; v_gene: TRBV2; abundance: medium-sized; CDR3aa: CASSQGWGQPQHF; CDR3nt: TGTGCCAGCAGTCAGGGTTGGGGCCAGCCCCAGCATTTT
j_gene: TRBJ1-2; d_gene: -; v_gene: TRBV9; abundance: -; CDR3aa: CASSPGLNGYTF; CDR3nt: TGTGCCAGCAGCCCAGGGTTAAATGGCTACACCTTC
j_gene: TRBJ2-7; d_gene: TRBD2; v_gene: TRBV28; abundance: large; CDR3aa: CASSFGTSGSGEQYF; CDR3nt: TGTGCCAGCAGTTTCGGGACTAGCGGGAGTGGCGAGCAGTACTTC
j_gene: TRBJ2-7; d_gene: TRBD1; v_gene: TRBV30; abundance: -; CDR3aa: CAWSHRGSGEQYF; CDR3nt: TGTGCCTGGAGTCACAGGGGGTCTGGGGAGCAGTACTTC
j_gene: TRBJ1-1; d_gene: TRBD1; v_gene: TRBV28; abundance: medium-sized; CDR3aa: CASSLSYRGLNTEAFF; CDR3nt: TGTGCCAGCAGTTTATCCTACAGGGGGCTGAACACTGAAGCTTTCTTT
j_gene: TRBJ2-7; d_gene: -; v_gene: TRBV28; abundance: -; CDR3aa: CASSRAEVRYEQYF; CDR3nt: TGTGCCAGCAGTCGGGCGGAGGTGAGGTACGAGCAGTACTTC
j_gene: TRBJ2-3; d_gene: TRBD1; v_gene: TRBV4-2; abundance: -; CDR3aa: CASSTRQGTHTDTQYF; CDR3nt: TGTGCCAGCAGCACACGACAGGGAACACACACAGATACGCAGTATTTT
j_gene: TRBJ2-1; d_gene: -; v_gene: TRBV5-1; abundance: many; CDR3aa: CASSFLTSNEQFF; CDR3nt: TGCGCCAGCAGCTTTTTGACTAGCAATGAGCAGTTCTTC
j_gene: TRBJ2-7; d_gene: -; v_gene: TRBV30; abundance: -; CDR3aa: CAWKSDRYEQYF; CDR3nt: TGTGCCTGGAAATCAGACCGCTACGAGCAGTACTTC
j_gene: TRBJ1-2; d_gene: TRBD1; v_gene: TRBV6-1; abundance: -; CDR3aa: CAGRPTQGARGGYTF; CDR3nt: TGTGCCGGCAGACCTACCCAGGGGGCTCGGGGTGGCTACACCTTC
j_gene: TRBJ1-4; d_gene: TRBD1; v_gene: TRBV29-1; abundance: -; CDR3aa: CSVRTGKTNEELFF; CDR3nt: TGTAGCGTGCGGACAGGGAAGACTAATGAAGAACTGTTTTTT
j_gene: TRBJ1-2; d_gene: TRBD1; v_gene: TRBV19; abundance: -; CDR3aa: CASSSDRGGGLNYGYTF; CDR3nt: TGTGCCAGTAGTAGCGACAGGGGTGGAGGCTTAAACTATGGCTACACCTTC
j_gene: TRBJ2-5; d_gene: -; v_gene: TRBV11-1; abundance: many; CDR3aa: CASSVDTYQETQYF; CDR3nt: TGTGCCAGCAGCGTCGACACGTACCAAGAGACCCAGTACTTC
j_gene: TRBJ2-2; d_gene: -; v_gene: TRBV30; abundance: many; CDR3aa: CAWFKGIGELFF; CDR3nt: TGTGCCTGGTTCAAGGGGATCGGGGAGCTGTTTTTT
j_gene: TRBJ2-7; d_gene: -; v_gene: TRBV5-5; abundance: -; CDR3aa: CASSLTSEGEQYF; CDR3nt: TGTGCCAGCAGCTTGACTAGTGAGGGCGAGCAGTACTTC
j_gene: TRBJ2-1; d_gene: TRBD2; v_gene: TRBV10-3; abundance: -; CDR3aa: CAISDSAGESYNEQFF; CDR3nt: TGTGCCATCAGTGACTCAGCGGGAGAGTCCTACAATGAGCAGTTCTTC
j_gene: TRBJ2-5; d_gene: -; v_gene: TRBV19; abundance: many; CDR3aa: CASSVGTYNFGGGETQYF; CDR3nt: TGTGCCAGTAGTGTCGGGACCTACAATTTCGGAGGAGGAGAGACCCAGTACTTC